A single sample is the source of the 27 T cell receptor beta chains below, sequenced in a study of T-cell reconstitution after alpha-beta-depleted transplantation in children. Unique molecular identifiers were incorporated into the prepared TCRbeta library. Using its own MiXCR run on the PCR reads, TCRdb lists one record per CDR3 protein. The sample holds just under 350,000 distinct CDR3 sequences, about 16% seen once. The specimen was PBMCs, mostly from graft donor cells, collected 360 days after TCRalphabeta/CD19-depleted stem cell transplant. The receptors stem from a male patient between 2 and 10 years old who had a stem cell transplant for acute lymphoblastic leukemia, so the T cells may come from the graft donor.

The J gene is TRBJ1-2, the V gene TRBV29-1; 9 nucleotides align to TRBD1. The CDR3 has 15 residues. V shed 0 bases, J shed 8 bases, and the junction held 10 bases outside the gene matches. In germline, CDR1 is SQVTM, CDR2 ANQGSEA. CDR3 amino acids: CSVEDAVTGGRGYTF. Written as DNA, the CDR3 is TGCAGCGTTGAAGATGCGGTCACAGGGGGCCGGGGCTACACCTTC.

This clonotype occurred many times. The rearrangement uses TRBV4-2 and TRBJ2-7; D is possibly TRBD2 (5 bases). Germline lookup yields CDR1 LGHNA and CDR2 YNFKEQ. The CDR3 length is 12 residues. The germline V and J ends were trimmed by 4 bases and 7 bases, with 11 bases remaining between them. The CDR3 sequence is CASSRGRTEQYF. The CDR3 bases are TGTGCCAGCAGCCGAGGGAGAACAGAGCAGTACTTC.

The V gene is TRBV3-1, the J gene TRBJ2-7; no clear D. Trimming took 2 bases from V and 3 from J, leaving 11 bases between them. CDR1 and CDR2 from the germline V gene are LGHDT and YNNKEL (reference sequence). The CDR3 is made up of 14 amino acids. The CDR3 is CASSQIGVGYEQYF. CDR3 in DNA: TGTGCCAGCAGCCAAATTGGGGTAGGCTACGAGCAGTACTTC.

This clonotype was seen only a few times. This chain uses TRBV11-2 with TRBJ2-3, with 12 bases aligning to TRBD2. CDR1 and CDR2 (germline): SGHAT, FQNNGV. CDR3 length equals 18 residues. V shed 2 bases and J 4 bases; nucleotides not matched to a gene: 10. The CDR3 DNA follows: TGTGCCAGCAGCTTACTTTGGACTAGCGGGAAGAGCGCAGATACGCAGTATTTT. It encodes CASSLLWTSGKSADTQYF.

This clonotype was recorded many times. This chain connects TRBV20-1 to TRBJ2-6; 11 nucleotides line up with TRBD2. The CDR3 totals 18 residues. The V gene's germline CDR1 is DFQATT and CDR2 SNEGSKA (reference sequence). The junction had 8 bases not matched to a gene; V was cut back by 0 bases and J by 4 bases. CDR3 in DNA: TGCAGTGCTAGAGATCTTAGCGGGAGGGCAAGCGGGGCCAACGTCCTGACTTTC. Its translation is CSARDLSGRASGANVLTF.

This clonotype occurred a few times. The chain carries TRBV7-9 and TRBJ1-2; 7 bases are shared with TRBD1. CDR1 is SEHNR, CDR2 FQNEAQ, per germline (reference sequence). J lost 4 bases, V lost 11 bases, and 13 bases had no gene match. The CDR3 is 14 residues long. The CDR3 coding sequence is TGTGCCTTTGACAGGGAAAAGGCAACCTATGGCTACACCTTC. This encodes CAFDREKATYGYTF.

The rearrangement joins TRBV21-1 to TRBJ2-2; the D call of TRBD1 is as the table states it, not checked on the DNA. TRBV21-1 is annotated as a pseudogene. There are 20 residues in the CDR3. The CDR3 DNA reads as TGTGCCAGCAGCAAAGTTCCACCGGGACAGGGAACCCCGAACACCGGGGAGCTGTTTTTT. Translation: CASSKVPPGQGTPNTGELFF.

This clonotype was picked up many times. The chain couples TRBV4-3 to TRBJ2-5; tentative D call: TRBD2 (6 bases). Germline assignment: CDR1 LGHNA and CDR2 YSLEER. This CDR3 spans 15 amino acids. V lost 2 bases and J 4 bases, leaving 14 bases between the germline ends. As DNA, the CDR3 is TGCGCCAGCAGCCAACAGCGACTAGTCCGAGAGACCCAGTACTTC. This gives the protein CASSQQRLVRETQYF.

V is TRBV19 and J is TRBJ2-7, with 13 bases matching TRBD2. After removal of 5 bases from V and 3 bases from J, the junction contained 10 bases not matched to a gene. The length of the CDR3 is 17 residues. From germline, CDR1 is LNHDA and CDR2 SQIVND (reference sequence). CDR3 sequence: CASSYGLAGEQYYEQYF. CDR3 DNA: TGTGCCAGTAGTTACGGACTAGCGGGAGAACAGTACTACGAGCAGTACTTC.

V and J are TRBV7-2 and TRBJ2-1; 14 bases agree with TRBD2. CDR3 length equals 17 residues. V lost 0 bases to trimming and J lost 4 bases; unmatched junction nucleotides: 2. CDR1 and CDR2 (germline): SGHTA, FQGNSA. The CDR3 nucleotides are TGTGCCAGCAGCTTAGCGGGACTAGCGGGAGTATACAATGAGCAGTTCTTC. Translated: CASSLAGLAGVYNEQFF.

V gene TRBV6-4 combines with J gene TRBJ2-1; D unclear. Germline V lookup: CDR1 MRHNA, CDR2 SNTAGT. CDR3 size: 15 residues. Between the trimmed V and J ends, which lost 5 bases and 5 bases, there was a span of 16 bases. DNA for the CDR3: TGTGCCAGCAGTCCATTTCCCCACAACAACAATGAGCAGTTCTTC. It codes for CASSPFPHNNNEQFF.

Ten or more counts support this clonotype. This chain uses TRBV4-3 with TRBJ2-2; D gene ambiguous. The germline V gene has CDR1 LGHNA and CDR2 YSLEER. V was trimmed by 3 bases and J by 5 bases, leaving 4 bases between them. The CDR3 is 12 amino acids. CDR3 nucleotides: TGCGCCAGCAGCCACGGAACCGGGGAGCTGTTTTTT. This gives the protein CASSHGTGELFF.

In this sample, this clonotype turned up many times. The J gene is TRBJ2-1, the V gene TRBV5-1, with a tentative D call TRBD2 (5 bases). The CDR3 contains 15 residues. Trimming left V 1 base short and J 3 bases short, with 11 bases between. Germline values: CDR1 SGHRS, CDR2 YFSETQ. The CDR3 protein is CASSLIASNYNEQFF. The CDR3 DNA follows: TGCGCCAGCAGCTTGATAGCTAGCAACTACAATGAGCAGTTCTTC.

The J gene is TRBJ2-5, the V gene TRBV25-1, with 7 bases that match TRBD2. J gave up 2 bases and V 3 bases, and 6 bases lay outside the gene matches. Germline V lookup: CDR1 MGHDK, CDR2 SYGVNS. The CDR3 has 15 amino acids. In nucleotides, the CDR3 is TGTGCCAGCAGTGAGGCTAGCGGTTCGCAAGAGACCCAGTACTTC. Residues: CASSEASGSQETQYF.

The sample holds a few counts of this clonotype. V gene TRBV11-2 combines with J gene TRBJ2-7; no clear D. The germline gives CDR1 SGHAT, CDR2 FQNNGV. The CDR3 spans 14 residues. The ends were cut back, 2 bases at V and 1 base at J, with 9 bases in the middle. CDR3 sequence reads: CASSLKRFSYEQYF. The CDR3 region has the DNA TGTGCCAGCAGCTTAAAGCGATTTTCCTACGAGCAGTACTTC.

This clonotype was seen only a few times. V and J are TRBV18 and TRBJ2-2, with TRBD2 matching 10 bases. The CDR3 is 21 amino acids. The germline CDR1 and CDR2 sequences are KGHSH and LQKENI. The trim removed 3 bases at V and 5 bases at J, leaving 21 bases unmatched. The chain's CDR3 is CASSPRPLLAGVLIPTGELFF. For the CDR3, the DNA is TGTGCCAGCTCACCTCGCCCACTGCTAGCGGGAGTTTTGATTCCGACCGGGGAGCTGTTTTTT.

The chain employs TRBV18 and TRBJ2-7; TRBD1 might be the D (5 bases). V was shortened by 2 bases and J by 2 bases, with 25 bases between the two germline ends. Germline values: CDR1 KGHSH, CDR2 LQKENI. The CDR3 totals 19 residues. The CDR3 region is CASSPEDIRLPDVAYEQYF. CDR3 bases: TGTGCCAGCTCACCAGAGGACATCCGTCTACCTGACGTTGCCTACGAGCAGTACTTC.

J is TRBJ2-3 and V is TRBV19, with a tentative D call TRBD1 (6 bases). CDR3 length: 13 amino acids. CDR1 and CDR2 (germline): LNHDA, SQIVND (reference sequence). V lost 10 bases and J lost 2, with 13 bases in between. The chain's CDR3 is CATSTGDTDTQYF. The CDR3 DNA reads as TGTGCCACCTCGACAGGCGACACAGATACGCAGTATTTT.

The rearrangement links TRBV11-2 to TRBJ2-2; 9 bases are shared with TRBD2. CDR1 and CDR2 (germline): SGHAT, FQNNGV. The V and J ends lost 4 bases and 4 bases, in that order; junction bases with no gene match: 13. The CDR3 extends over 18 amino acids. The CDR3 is CASSYIAGVEVGTGELFF. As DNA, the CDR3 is TGTGCCAGCAGCTACATAGCGGGAGTGGAGGTGGGCACCGGGGAGCTGTTTTTT.

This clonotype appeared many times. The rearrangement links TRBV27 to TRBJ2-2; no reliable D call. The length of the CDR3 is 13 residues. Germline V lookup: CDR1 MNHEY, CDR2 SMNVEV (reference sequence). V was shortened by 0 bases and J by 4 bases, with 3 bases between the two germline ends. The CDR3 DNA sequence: TGTGCCAGCAGTTTATCGAGCACCGGGGAGCTGTTTTTT. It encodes CASSLSSTGELFF.

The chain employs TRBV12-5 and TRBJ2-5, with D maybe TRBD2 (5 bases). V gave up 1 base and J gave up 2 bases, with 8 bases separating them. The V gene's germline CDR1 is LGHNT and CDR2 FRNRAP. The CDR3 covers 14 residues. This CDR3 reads CASGLGTGQETQYF. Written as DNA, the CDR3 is TGTGCTAGTGGTTTGGGGACGGGACAAGAGACCCAGTACTTC.

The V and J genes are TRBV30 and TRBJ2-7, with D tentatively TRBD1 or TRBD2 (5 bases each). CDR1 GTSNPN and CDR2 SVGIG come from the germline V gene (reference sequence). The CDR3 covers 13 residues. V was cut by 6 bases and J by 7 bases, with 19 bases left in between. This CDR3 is CACNWDVSGEQYF. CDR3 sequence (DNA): TGTGCCTGCAATTGGGACGTCTCGGGGGAGCAGTACTTC.

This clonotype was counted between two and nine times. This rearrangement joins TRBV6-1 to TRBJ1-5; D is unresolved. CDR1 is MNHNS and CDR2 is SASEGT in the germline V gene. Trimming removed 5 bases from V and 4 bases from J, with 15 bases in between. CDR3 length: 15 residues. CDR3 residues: CASSPFWELNQPQHF. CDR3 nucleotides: TGTGCCAGCAGTCCGTTTTGGGAGCTTAATCAGCCCCAGCATTTT.

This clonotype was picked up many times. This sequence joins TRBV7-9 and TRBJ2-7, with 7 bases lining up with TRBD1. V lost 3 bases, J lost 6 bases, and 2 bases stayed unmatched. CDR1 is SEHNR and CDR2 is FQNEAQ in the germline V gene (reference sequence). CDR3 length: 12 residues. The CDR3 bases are TGTGCCAGCAGCTTCGGGACAGCCGAGCAGTACTTC. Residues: CASSFGTAEQYF.

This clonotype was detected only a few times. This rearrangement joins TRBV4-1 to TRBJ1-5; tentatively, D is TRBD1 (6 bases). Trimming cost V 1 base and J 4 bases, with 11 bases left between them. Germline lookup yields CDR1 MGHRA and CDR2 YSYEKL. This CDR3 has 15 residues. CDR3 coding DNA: TGCGCCAGCAGCCAAGTGTACAGGGAAAATCAGCCCCAGCATTTT. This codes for CASSQVYRENQPQHF.

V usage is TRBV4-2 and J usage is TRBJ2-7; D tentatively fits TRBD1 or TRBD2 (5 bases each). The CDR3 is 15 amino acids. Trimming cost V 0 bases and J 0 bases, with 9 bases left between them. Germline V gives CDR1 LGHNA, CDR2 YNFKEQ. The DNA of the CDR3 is TGTGCCAGCAGCCAAGAATGGGGGACCTCCTACGAGCAGTACTTC. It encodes CASSQEWGTSYEQYF.

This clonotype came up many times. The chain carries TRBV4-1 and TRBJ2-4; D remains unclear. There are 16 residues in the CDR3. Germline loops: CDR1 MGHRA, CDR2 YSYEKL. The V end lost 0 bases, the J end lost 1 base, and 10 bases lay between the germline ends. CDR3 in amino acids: CASSQEGFGAKNIQYF. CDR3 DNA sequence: TGCGCCAGCAGCCAAGAGGGCTTCGGGGCCAAAAACATTCAGTACTTC.